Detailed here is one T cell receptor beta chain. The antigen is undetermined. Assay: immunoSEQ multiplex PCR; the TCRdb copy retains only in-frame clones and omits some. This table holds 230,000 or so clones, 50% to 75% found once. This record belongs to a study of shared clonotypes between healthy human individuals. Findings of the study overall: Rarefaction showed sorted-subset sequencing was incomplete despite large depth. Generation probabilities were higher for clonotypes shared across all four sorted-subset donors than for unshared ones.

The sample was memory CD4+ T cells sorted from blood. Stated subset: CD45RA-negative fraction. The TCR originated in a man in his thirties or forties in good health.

The CDR3 spells CASSSLRGRGSYEQYF. The DNA of the CDR3 is TGTGCCAGCAGCTCTCTCAGGGGCCGGGGCTCCTACGAGCAGTACTTC. This sequence joins TRBV11-2 and TRBJ2-7; a weak D match, TRBD1 (6 bases). The CDR3 is 16 amino acids. Trimming removed 4 bases from V and 0 bases from J, with 16 bases in between. The germline V gene has CDR1 SGHAT and CDR2 FQNNGV.